This T cell receptor (beta chain) came from a study of cytomegalovirus exposure and HLA in healthy donors. Findings and limits, study-wide: Data from an earlier analysis indicated that most TCR beta V segments were productive either about 87% or about 30% of the time. Cytomegalovirus association was assigned to about 150 TCR beta chains.

This clone was seen only a few times. Antigen: not known. V was pared by 2 bases and J by 7 bases, with 8 bases between. Germline V gives CDR1 WSHSY, CDR2 SAAADI. The CDR3 spans 12 residues. The PCR made use of 60 Vbeta and 13 Jbeta primers. The data were produced by immunoSEQ multiplex PCR, yet TCRdb's version contains in-frame clones alone and is incomplete. This table has 110,000 or so clones, under 90% appearing once. Specimen: PBMCs. The chain has TRBV10-2 and TRBJ1-1, with no clear D. This clonotype was sampled from a woman between 35 and 50 years old in good health and CMV-seronegative. CDR3 residues: CASSEPGGEAFF. The CDR3 nucleotides read TGCGCCAGCAGTGAGCCAGGAGGTGAAGCTTTCTTT.